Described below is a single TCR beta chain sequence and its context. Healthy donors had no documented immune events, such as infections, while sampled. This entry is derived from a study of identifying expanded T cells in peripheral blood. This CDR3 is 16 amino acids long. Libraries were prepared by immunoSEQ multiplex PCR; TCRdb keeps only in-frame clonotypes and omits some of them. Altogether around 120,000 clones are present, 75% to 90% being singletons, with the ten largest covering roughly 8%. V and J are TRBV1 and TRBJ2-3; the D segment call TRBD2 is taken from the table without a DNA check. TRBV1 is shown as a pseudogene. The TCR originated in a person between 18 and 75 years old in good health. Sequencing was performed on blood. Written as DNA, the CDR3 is TGCACCAGCAGCCACCCCAGTGAGCGGTGCACAGATACGCAGTATTTT. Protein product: CTSSHPSERCTDTQYF.